The sample holds a few counts of the clone carrying this T cell receptor beta chain. Its antigen is not known. This specimen comes from a study of regulatory T cells in long-lasting Graves disease. Study-wide findings and caveats: New patients shared 750 to 1,000 public clonotypes, fewer than the approximately 3,000 shared by persistent patients.

Building of the TCR beta libraries involved iRepertoire HTBI primers and Arm-PCR of CDR3 regions. MiXCR was run by TCRdb on the multiplex PCR reads, yielding one entry per CDR3 protein. This table has 550,000 to 600,000 distinct CDR3 sequences, about 16% appearing once. Germline lookup yields CDR1 WSHSY and CDR2 SAAADI. This CDR3 is built from 14 residues. The germline V and J ends were trimmed by 8 bases and 0 bases, with 14 bases remaining between them. The time point here: newly diagnosed GD, antithyroid drugs for less than 3 months. The TCR library was made from RNA extracted from PBMCs. In addition, the sample was reused for a study of T cells in Graves' hyperthyroidism and ophthalmopathy.

The TCR comes from a man younger than 30 with Graves disease. This specimen consisted of peripheral blood mononuclear cells (PBMCs), obtained at new diagnosis, from a patient treated with antithyroid drugs. The chain uses TRBV10-2 and TRBJ2-7; possibly TRBD2 for D (6 bases). CDR3 bases: TGCGCCAGCTCTCGGAGGGACGGCTCCTACGAGCAGTACTTC. As protein: CASSRRDGSYEQYF.